This T cell receptor beta chain appears in the sequencing data of a study of control samples from healthy donors and cancer patients. The table came from immunoSEQ multiplex PCR; TCRdb's copy has only in-frame clones and leaves some out. The top ten clones hold 4% to 5.5% of a sample with 110,000 to 150,000 clones, approximately 88% of them seen once. Trimming stripped 0 bases from V and 5 bases from J, with 11 bases between. CDR3 length: 14 amino acids. Germline-derived CDR1 and CDR2 are SGDLS and YYNGEE. The chain couples TRBV9 to TRBJ2-5; weak D call: TRBD2 (6 bases). Source material: blood. The sequence was obtained from a man aged 25-40 years in good health. CDR3: CASSVDGGGETQYF. The CDR3 DNA reads TGTGCCAGCAGCGTAGACGGGGGTGGGGAGACCCAGTACTTC.